A selection of T cell receptor beta chains follows, all from one sample in a study of T-cell reconstitution after alpha-beta-depleted transplantation in children. Each CDR3 protein gets one entry after TCRdb re-called the PCR reads with MiXCR. The profile shows some 840,000 distinct CDR3 sequences, approximately 15% of them singletons. The sample was PBMCs, mostly from graft donor cells, taken 360 days after TCRalphabeta/CD19-depleted stem cell transplant. Receptor source: a male patient aged 10 to 17 who had a stem cell transplant for acute lymphoblastic leukemia, so the T cells may come from the graft donor. The CDR3 runs from the conserved cysteine through the conserved F or W. D genes are given only for firm matches. For some rows the clone size is stated as once, few or many, or as a class when expanded; others skip it.

J | size | V | D | DNA | CDR3
TRBJ2-1 | NA | TRBV7-9 | NA | TGTGCCAGCAAACCCATCATAAACGGAGACGTAGGTGAGCAGTTCTTC | CASKPIINGDVGEQFF
TRBJ2-1 | many | TRBV20-1 | NA | TGCAGTGCTAGAACAAGTGGTGGACTGTCCAATGAGCAGTTCTTC | CSARTSGGLSNEQFF
TRBJ2-7 | few | TRBV9 | NA | TGTGCCAGCAGCGTAGAGGTAAGCGGCGGTCTGGGAGAGCAGTACTTC | CASSVEVSGGLGEQYF
TRBJ2-2 | NA | TRBV14 | NA | TGTGCCAGCAGCCAAGATCTTTTCCGTACCTCGACCGGGGAGCTGTTTTTT | CASSQDLFRTSTGELFF
TRBJ1-1 | NA | TRBV7-8 | NA | TGTGCCAGCAGCCAGAACAGGCTGGTAATGAACACTGAAGCTTTCTTT | CASSQNRLVMNTEAFF
TRBJ2-5 | few | TRBV7-3 | NA | TGTGCCAGCAGCTTAAGGATAGAAGAGACCCAGTACTTC | CASSLRIEETQYF
TRBJ2-2 | NA | TRBV4-1 | NA | TGCGCCAGCAGCCAAGAAGCTAGCACCCCCGGGGAGCTGTTTTTT | CASSQEASTPGELFF
TRBJ2-5 | many | TRBV5-1 | NA | TGCGCCAGCAGCTCCACAGGGAGGGATGAGACCCAGTACTTC | CASSSTGRDETQYF
TRBJ1-5 | many | TRBV7-2 | TRBD1 | TGTGCCAGCAGCTCCGGGACAGGGCGTATTCAGCCCCAGCATTTT | CASSSGTGRIQPQHF
TRBJ2-2 | NA | TRBV5-1 | TRBD2 | TGCGCCAGCAGAGCTAGCGGGTTCAACACCGGGGAGCTGTTTTTT | CASRASGFNTGELFF
TRBJ1-5 | few | TRBV6-5 | NA | TGTGCCAGCAGTTCCACTTCGGGACGTAGCAATCAGCCCCAGCATTTT | CASSSTSGRSNQPQHF
TRBJ1-1 | many | TRBV7-2 | NA | TGTGCCAGCAGCCCCTACATGAACACTGAAGCTTTCTTT | CASSPYMNTEAFF
TRBJ2-5 | few | TRBV7-9 | TRBD2 | TGTGCCGGCTTACGGCGGGAGTCAGAGACCCAGTACTTC | CAGLRRESETQYF
TRBJ1-5 | few | TRBV20-1 | NA | TGCAGTGCTAGAGATTGGGGCAGCCTCCCTAATCAGCCCCAGCATTTT | CSARDWGSLPNQPQHF
TRBJ1-5 | NA | TRBV20-1 | NA | TGCAGTGCTAGAGTTGACCAGGGTTGGGGTCCCCAGCATTTT | CSARVDQGWGPQHF
TRBJ2-1 | many | TRBV29-1 | NA | TGCAGCGTCCACCACACACCCTACAATGAGCAGTTCTTC | CSVHHTPYNEQFF
TRBJ1-2 | NA | TRBV20-1 | NA | TGCAGTGCTAGAGAGGTCAGGCGAGACTATGGCTACACCTTC | CSAREVRRDYGYTF
TRBJ1-2 | few | TRBV12-3/TRBV12-4 | NA | TGTGCCAGCAGTTTAAGGGGCCCCTCTAACTATGGCTACACCTTC | CASSLRGPSNYGYTF
TRBJ2-3 | NA | TRBV5-1 | TRBD2 | TGCGCCAGCAGCCAAAGACTAGCGGGAGTCTCAGATACGCAGTATTTT | CASSQRLAGVSDTQYF
TRBJ1-6 | NA | TRBV15 | NA | TGTGCCACCAGCAGAGATTTACCCCAGTCGGGACACCCCTGGAGCTCCTATAATTCACCCCTCCACTTT | CATSRDLPQSGHPWSSYNSPLHF
TRBJ1-6 | NA | TRBV21-1 | NA | TGTGCCAGCAGCAAAGCCGCCGGGACGGATAATTCACCCCTCCACTTT | CASSKAAGTDNSPLHF
TRBJ2-3 | few | TRBV6-1 | TRBD2 | TGTGCCAGCAGTAAGAGCGGGGGGGGCTTTGATACGCAGTATTTT | CASSKSGGGFDTQYF
TRBJ1-3 | few | TRBV20-1 | NA | TGCAGTGCTAGAGTCCTCCTCGGGACACTTGGAAACACCATATATTTT | CSARVLLGTLGNTIYF